A single sample gave rise to the 3 T cell receptor beta chains below, sequenced in a study of T-cell reconstitution after alpha-beta-depleted transplantation in children. A library of TCRbeta sequences, prepared with unique molecular identifiers, was generated. Using its own MiXCR run on the PCR reads, TCRdb lists one record per CDR3 protein. Among around 600,000 distinct CDR3 sequences listed, 16% were seen once. Sequences were derived from PBMCs from the stem cell graft donor, sampled from the stem cell graft. The receptors derive from a human donor who donated a stem cell graft to a child with acute myeloid leukemia.

In this sample, this clonotype turned up a few times. The rearrangement joins TRBV5-1 to TRBJ2-3; 7 nucleotides agree with TRBD2. The V segment lost 0 bases and the J segment 4 bases; nucleotides outside the gene matches: 5. There are 15 residues in the CDR3. Germline CDR1 and CDR2: SGHRS and YFSETQ. The CDR3 nucleotides are TGCGCCAGCAGCTTGGTTGGGACTAAGTCAGATACGCAGTATTTT. It encodes CASSLVGTKSDTQYF.

This clonotype showed up just a few times. V gene TRBV3-1 combines with J gene TRBJ2-2; 7 nucleotides line up with TRBD1. The CDR3 is 18 residues long. The J segment lost 5 bases and the V segment lost 5 bases, leaving 17 bases of the junction unmatched. From germline, CDR1 is LGHDT and CDR2 YNNKEL (reference sequence). The CDR3 sequence is CASSFLNRQGSWTGELFF. The CDR3, as DNA: TGTGCCAGCAGCTTTCTGAACAGACAGGGTTCCTGGACCGGGGAGCTGTTTTTT.

The chain carries TRBV12-3 or TRBV12-4 and TRBJ1-3; D is uncertain. Trimming shortened V by 8 bases and J by 2 bases, and 7 bases separated the two germline ends. The CDR3 extends over 12 amino acids. CDR3 residues: CASVDPGNTIYF. CDR3 bases: TGTGCCAGCGTAGACCCTGGAAACACCATATATTTT.